The rows below give T cell receptor beta chains drawn from one sample of a study of cytomegalovirus exposure and HLA in healthy donors. Sequenced by immunoSEQ multiplex PCR; TCRdb stores in-frame clones only, minus some. This table has roughly 120,000 clones, 76% appearing once. The sequenced sample consisted of PBMCs. These receptors were obtained from a man in his fifties in good health and CMV-seropositive. CDR3s include the opening cysteine and the closing phenylalanine or tryptophan. A D gene is named only where the DNA matches it firmly. A clone size is listed for some rows: how often the clone was seen (once, few, many), or a class if it is expanded.

NA	TRBV7-2	TRBJ2-7	NA	TGTGCCAGCAGCTTAGAAAGAGGGCGACTATCCTACGAGCAGTACTTC	CASSLERGRLSYEQYF
few	TRBV27	TRBJ2-2	TRBD1	TGTGCCAGCACCCACCGGGACAGGGGATATGTCGGGGAGCTGTTTTTT	CASTHRDRGYVGELFF
NA	TRBV7-2	TRBJ2-2	NA	TGTGCCAGCACCTCCCCAGTCCGGAGCACCGGGGAGCTGTTTTTT	CASTSPVRSTGELFF
few	TRBV28	TRBJ2-7	TRBD1	TGTGCCAGCAGTTCCCAGGGACAGCCAAGCTCCTACGAGCAGTACTTC	CASSSQGQPSSYEQYF
NA	TRBV15	TRBJ2-7	TRBD1	TGTGCCACCAGCGGGGGACAGCTCGACGAGCAGTACTTC	CATSGGQLDEQYF
NA	TRBV5-4	TRBJ2-1	NA	TGTGCCAGCAGCTTGGTGGGACTGGGTAGCTCCTACAATGAGCAGTTCTTC	CASSLVGLGSSYNEQFF
NA	TRBV5-1	TRBJ2-1	TRBD1	TGCGCCAGCAGCTTACGACAGGGCCGCAATGAGCAGTTCTTC	CASSLRQGRNEQFF
NA	TRBV4-1	TRBJ2-1	TRBD2	TGCGCCAGCAGCCATCATGCCGGGACTAGGATTTACAATGAGCAGTTCTTC	CASSHHAGTRIYNEQFF
NA	TRBV18	TRBJ2-1	NA	TGTGCCAGCTCCCCTTACAAGGGGTACAGTGAGCAGTTCTTC	CASSPYKGYSEQFF
NA	TRBV21-1	TRBJ1-4	NA	TGTGCCACGGGACTTCTTAGACATGAAAAACTGTTTTTT	CATGLLRHEKLFF
NA	TRBV6-6	TRBJ1-4	NA	TGTGCCAGCAGTTACCGAGTGGGCAGGGAGGATGAAAAACTGTTTTTT	CASSYRVGREDEKLFF
NA	TRBV27	TRBJ2-2	TRBD1	TGTGCCAGCAGGAACAGGGGGCGAACCGGGGAGCTGTTTTTT	CASRNRGRTGELFF
NA	TRBV9	TRBJ2-4	TRBD1	TGTGCCAGCAGCTCCACAGGGGGCGGGAACATTCAGTACTTC	CASSSTGGGNIQYF
once	TRBV4-3	TRBJ1-1	NA	TGCGCCAGCAGCCAAGGGAATGGGGGAGGAGACACTGAAGCTTTCTTT	CASSQGNGGGDTEAFF
once	TRBV28	TRBJ1-1	NA	TGTGCCAGCAGACCGGTGGGGGCCACTGAAGCTTTCTTT	CASRPVGATEAFF
NA	TRBV19	TRBJ2-2	NA	TGTGCCAGTAGTATTACAGCGAACACCGGGGAGCTGTTTTTT	CASSITANTGELFF
NA	TRBV9	TRBJ2-7	NA	TGTGCCAGCAGCGAGGGGGGGGCGGACTCCTACGAGCAGTACTTC	CASSEGGADSYEQYF
NA	TRBV28	TRBJ1-2	NA	TGTGCCAGCAGTTCCCCTTCCCCCCGGACAGTTAATGGCTACACCTTC	CASSSPSPRTVNGYTF
NA	TRBV9	TRBJ2-3	TRBD2	TGTGCCAGCAGTGCAACTAGCGGGGGGGGCGGGGATACGCAGTATTTT	CASSATSGGGGDTQYF
NA	TRBV7-8	TRBJ2-7	NA	TGTGCCAGCAGCCCCCGCCCCGGCGAGCAGTACTTC	CASSPRPGEQYF
NA	TRBV6-6	TRBJ1-5	NA	TGTGCCAGCAGTTACGCAGGGAATCAGCCCCAGCATTTT	CASSYAGNQPQHF
few	TRBV6-6	TRBJ2-2	NA	TGTGCCAGCATCGACAGAGTAAACACCGGGGAGCTGTTTTTT	CASIDRVNTGELFF
NA	TRBV15	TRBJ2-3	NA	TGTGCCACCAGCAGAGGGACAGCGTCTGGGGGCACAGATACGCAGTATTTT	CATSRGTASGGTDTQYF
NA	TRBV4-1	TRBJ1-2	TRBD1	TGCGCCAGCAGCCAAGCGGACAGGGATGGCTACACCTTC	CASSQADRDGYTF
NA	TRBV18	TRBJ2-3	NA	TGTGCCAGCTCTCAGCTACAGGCAGATACGCAGTATTTT	CASSQLQADTQYF
few	TRBV28	TRBJ2-7	NA	TGTGCCAGCAGTTTGGTGGGGGCGGCCTACGAGCAGTACTTC	CASSLVGAAYEQYF
NA	TRBV19	TRBJ2-1	NA	TGTGCCACCACGAATAGCGCACAATACAATGAGCAGTTCTTC	CATTNSAQYNEQFF
few	TRBV5-1	TRBJ1-6	TRBD1	TGCGCCAGCAGGGAGAGGACAGGTCATAATTCACCCCTCCACTTT	CASRERTGHNSPLHF
NA	TRBV5-1	TRBJ1-4	NA	TGCGCCAGCAGCTTGGATCTCCGCGCCGCTAATGAAAAACTGTTTTTT	CASSLDLRAANEKLFF
NA	TRBV14	TRBJ1-1	NA	TGTGCCAGCAGCCAAGTGGGCCAGGGATCTGAAGCTTTCTTT	CASSQVGQGSEAFF
NA	TRBV6-5	TRBJ1-2	TRBD1	TGTGCCAGCAGTTACGGTGGGGGACAGTATGGCTACACCTTC	CASSYGGGQYGYTF
NA	TRBV10-3	TRBJ1-1	TRBD1	TGTGCCATCGGACAGGGATATGGGACTGAAGCTTTCTTT	CAIGQGYGTEAFF
NA	TRBV5-3	TRBJ1-5	NA	TGTGCCAGAAATCGGTCAGGGGCAGGAGATCAGCCCCAGCATTTT	CARNRSGAGDQPQHF
NA	TRBV27	TRBJ2-3	TRBD2	TGTGCCAGCAGTCTACTAGCGGGAGTAAATACGCAGTATTTT	CASSLLAGVNTQYF
NA	TRBV7-9	TRBJ1-5	NA	TGTGCCAGCAGCTTATCTAATCAGCCCCAGCATTTT	CASSLSNQPQHF
few	TRBV15	TRBJ2-5	NA	TGTGCCACCAGCAGAGATAGGAGTTGGAGGGAGACCCAGTACTTC	CATSRDRSWRETQYF
NA	TRBV27	TRBJ1-4	NA	TGTGCCAGCAGCCTATTTGGGCAGGTAACGGGGGATGAAAAACTGTTTTTT	CASSLFGQVTGDEKLFF
NA	TRBV13	TRBJ2-1	NA	TGTGCCAGCAGCTCCTATAGCGCTCCCTCGTCCTACAATGAGCAGTTCTTC	CASSSYSAPSSYNEQFF
few	TRBV5-1	TRBJ1-2	NA	TGCGCCAGCAGCTTTGGCGTGGACTTTGGCTACACCTTC	CASSFGVDFGYTF
NA	TRBV7-9	TRBJ2-1	TRBD2	TGTGCCATCCAAAAAGGGACTAGCGGGAGGAATGAGCAGTTCTTC	CAIQKGTSGRNEQFF
NA	TRBV4-1	TRBJ2-3	NA	TGTGCCAGCAGCCAAGGGGCTACAGGGTTGGATACGCAGTATTTT	CASSQGATGLDTQYF
NA	TRBV5-4	TRBJ1-1	TRBD1	TGTGCCAGCAGCTCCCTTTCGACAGGGGGGACTGAAGCTTTCTTT	CASSSLSTGGTEAFF
NA	TRBV11-2	TRBJ2-7	TRBD1	TGTGCCAGCAGCTTAGATCCGGGACAGGGTTCCTACGAGCAGTACTTC	CASSLDPGQGSYEQYF
NA	TRBV4-1	TRBJ1-6	NA	TGCGCCAGCAGCCAGGTTGACAGGCGTTATTCACCCCTCCACTTT	CASSQVDRRYSPLHF
NA	TRBV18	TRBJ2-5	NA	TGTGCCAGCTCACCCCCGACGGCGGCGGAGACCCAGTACTTC	CASSPPTAAETQYF
once	TRBV29-1	TRBJ2-2	TRBD2	TGCAGCGGGTTAGCGGGAGGGCCGCGCACCGGGGAGCTGTTTTTT	CSGLAGGPRTGELFF
NA	TRBV16	TRBJ2-2	NA	TGTGCCAGCAGCCCTCGACTGTTGAACACCGGGGAGCTGTTTTTT	CASSPRLLNTGELFF
NA	TRBV5-6	TRBJ2-1	TRBD1	TGTGCCAGCAGCAGGGACAGGGGGCTAGCATTGACCTACAATGAGCAGTTCTTC	CASSRDRGLALTYNEQFF
NA	TRBV28	TRBJ1-6	TRBD1	TGTGCCAGCAGTCCCCCGACGTTTGTGGAAGGGACAGGACGTAATTCACCCCTCCACTTT	CASSPPTFVEGTGRNSPLHF
NA	TRBV7-9	TRBJ2-1	NA	TGTGCCAGCAGCTTACAGGGGTTCGCCTACAATGAGCAGTTCTTC	CASSLQGFAYNEQFF
few	TRBV28	TRBJ2-1	TRBD2	TGTGCCAGCAGGGGCAAAAGCGGGATATATAATGAGCAGTTCTTC	CASRGKSGIYNEQFF